The source of this T cell receptor (beta chain) is a study of graft-versus-host responses after intestinal transplantation. Repertoires were generated with immunoSEQ multiplex PCR, while TCRdb's copy carries only in-frame clones and drops some. Of 9,500 to 11,000 clones listed, around 93% are singletons. Germline CDR1 and CDR2: SGHAT and FQNNGV. The ends lost 1 base at V and 0 bases at J; junction bases unmatched: 1. The CDR3 loop spans 15 amino acids. J is TRBJ2-3 and V is TRBV11-2; TRBD2 agrees at 7 bases. Sequencing was performed on PBMCs, taken 40 to 45 days after intestinal transplantation. This TCR was recovered from a human patient who received an intestinal transplant, so some T cells may come from the graft donor. The CDR3 DNA follows: TGTGCCAGCAGCTTAGCCGGGGGGAGCACAGATACGCAGTATTTT. Protein: CASSLAGGSTDTQYF.